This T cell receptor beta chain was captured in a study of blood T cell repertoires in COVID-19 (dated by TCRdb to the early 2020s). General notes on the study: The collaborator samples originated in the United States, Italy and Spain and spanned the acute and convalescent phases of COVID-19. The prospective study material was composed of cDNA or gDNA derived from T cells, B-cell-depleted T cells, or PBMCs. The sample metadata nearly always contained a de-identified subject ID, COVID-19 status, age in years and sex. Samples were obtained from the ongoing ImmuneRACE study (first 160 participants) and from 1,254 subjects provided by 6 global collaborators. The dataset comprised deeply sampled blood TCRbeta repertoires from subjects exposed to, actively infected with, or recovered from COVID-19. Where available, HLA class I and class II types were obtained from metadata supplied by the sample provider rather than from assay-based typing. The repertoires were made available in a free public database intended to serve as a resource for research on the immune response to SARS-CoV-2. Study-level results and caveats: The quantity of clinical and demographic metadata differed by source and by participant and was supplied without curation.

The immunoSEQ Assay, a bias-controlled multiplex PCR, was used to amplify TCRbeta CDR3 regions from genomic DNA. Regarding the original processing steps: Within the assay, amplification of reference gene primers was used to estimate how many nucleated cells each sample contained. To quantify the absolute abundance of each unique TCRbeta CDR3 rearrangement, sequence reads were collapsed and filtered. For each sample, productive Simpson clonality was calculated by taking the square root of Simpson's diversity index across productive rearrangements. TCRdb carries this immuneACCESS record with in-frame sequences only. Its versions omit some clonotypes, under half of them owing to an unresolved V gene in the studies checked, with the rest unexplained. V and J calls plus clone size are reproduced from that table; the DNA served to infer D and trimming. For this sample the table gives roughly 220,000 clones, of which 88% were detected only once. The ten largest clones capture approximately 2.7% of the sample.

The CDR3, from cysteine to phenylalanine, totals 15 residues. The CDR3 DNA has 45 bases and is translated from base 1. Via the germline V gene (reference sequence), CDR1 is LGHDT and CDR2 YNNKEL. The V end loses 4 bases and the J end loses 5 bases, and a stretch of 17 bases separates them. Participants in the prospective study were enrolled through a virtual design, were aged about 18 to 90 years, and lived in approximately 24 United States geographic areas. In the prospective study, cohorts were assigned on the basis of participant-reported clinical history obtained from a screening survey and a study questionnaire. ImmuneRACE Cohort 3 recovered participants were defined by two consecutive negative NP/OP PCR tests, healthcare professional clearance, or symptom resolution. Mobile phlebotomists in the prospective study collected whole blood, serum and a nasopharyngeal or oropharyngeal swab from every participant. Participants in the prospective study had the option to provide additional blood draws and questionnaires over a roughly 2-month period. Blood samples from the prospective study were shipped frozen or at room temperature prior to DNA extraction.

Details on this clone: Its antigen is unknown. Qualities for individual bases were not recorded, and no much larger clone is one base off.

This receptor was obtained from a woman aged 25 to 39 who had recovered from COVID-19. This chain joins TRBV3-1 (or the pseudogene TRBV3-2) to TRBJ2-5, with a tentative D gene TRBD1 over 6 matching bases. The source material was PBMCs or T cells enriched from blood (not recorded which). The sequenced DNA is TGTGCCAGCAGCCTGACTACAGGGCTTGGGGAGACCCAGTACTTC. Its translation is CASSLTTGLGETQYF.